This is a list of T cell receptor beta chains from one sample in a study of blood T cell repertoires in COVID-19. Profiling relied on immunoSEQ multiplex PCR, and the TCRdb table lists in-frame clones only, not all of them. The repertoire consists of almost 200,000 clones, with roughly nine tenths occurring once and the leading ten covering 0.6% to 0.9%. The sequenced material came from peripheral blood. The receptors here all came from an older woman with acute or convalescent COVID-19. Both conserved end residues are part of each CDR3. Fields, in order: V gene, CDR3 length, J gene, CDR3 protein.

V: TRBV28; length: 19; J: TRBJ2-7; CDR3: CASSLSRPSGRGGTYEQYF
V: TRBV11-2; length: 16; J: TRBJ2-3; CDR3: CASSLETSGSTDTQYF
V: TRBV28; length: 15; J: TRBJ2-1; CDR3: CASSSRRRAYNEQFF
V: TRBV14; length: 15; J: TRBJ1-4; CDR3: CASSQGVVFGEKLFF
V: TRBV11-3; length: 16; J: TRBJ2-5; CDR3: CASSPWGQGAEETQYF
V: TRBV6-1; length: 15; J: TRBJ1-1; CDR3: CASSWRQGQGPEAFF
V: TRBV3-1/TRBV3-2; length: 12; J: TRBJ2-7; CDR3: CASSQSSYEQYF
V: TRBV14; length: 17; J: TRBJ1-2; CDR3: CASSQDWGRNARYGYTF
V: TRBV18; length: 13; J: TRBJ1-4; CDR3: CASSGDRTEKLFF
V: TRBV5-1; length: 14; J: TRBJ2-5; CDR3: CASSLGSPGETQYF
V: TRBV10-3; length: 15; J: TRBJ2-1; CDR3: CAISDPSAGYNEQFF
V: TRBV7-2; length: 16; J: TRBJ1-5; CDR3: CASSLGGRTSNQPQHF
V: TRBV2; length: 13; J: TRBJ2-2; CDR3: CASSREVTGELFF
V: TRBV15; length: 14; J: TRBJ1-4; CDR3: CATSYIWREEKLFF
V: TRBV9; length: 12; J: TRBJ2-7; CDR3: CASGGNSYEQYF
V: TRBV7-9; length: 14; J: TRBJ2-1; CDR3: CASSLRGGANEQFF
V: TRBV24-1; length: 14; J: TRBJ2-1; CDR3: CATSAGSSYNEQFF
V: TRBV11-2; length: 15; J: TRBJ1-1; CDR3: CASSLAGGPNTEAFF
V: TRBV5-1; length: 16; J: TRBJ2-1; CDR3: CASSYDPGQGAREQFF
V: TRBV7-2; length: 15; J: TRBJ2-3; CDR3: CASSQSGGLTDTQYF
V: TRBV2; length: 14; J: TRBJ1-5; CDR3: CASRLDRGNQPQHF
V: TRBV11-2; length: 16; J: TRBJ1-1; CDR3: CASSLGTGVGGTEAFF
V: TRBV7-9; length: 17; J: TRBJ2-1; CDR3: CASSLRGLAGVRNEQFF
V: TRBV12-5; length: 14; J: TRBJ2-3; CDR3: CASGPSGSADTQYF
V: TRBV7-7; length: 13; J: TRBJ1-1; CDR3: CASSLSENTEAFF
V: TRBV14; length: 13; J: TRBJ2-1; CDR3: CASSLPGVREQFF
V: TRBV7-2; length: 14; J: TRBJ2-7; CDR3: CASSLRAGVGEQYF
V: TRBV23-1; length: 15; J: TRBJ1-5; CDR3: CASIPDRGSNQPQHF
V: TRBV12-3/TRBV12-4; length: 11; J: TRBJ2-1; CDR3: CASSLNYEQFF
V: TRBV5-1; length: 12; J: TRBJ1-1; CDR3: CASSRQGAEAFF
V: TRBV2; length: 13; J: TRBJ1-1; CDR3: CASSIQGNTEAFF
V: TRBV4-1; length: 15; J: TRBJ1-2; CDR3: CASSQDPGLIYGYTF
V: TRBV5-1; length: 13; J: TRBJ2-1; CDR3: CASSREPNNEQFF
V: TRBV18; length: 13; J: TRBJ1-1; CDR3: CASSPQGATEAFF
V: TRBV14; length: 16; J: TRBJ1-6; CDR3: CASSQGTGGKNSPLHF